Below are 13 T cell receptor beta chains sequenced from a single sample in a study of cytomegalovirus exposure and HLA in healthy donors. The PCR made use of 60 Vbeta and 13 Jbeta primers. TCRdb's copy holds only in-frame clones and misses some; the assay was immunoSEQ multiplex PCR. The repertoire shows roughly 35,000 clones; the top ten hold 3% to 3.5%. The sample comprised PBMCs. These receptors originate from a woman aged 40 to 50 in good health and CMV-seropositive.

The chain links TRBV5-1 to TRBJ1-1; TRBD1 is a possible D gene (6 bases). Trimming took 4 bases from V and 11 from J, leaving 24 bases between them. Germline values: CDR1 SGHRS, CDR2 YFSETQ. The CDR3 runs to 15 residues. CDR3 nucleotides: TGCGCCAGCAGCCCTGGGGGGGCGGACATACGTTGGGCTTTCTTT. It codes for CASSPGGADIRWAFF.

Concerning this clone itself: An end of the junction differs from the germline gene, which may be a read error. The gene calls are TRBV7-8 and TRBJ2-7, with 10 positions matching TRBD2. The CDR3 sequence is 14 residues long. In germline, CDR1 is SGHVS, CDR2 FQNEAQ. The CDR3 sequence: CVSSYTTSGYEQYF. CDR3 coding DNA: TGTGTCAGCAGCTACACGACTAGCGGGTACGAGCAGTACTTC.

This chain joins TRBV2 and TRBJ2-3; maybe TRBD1 (6 bases). The CDR3 is 13 residues long. Germline V CDR1 and CDR2: SNHLY, FYNNEI. V lost 4 bases to trimming and J lost 3 bases, with 8 bases between them. The CDR3 region is CASSVGGTDTQYF. For the CDR3, the DNA is TGTGCCAGCAGTGTAGGGGGTACAGATACGCAGTATTTT.

The V call is TRBV5-1, the J call TRBJ2-7; 7 positions match TRBD1. The CDR3 loop spans 12 amino acids. The V gene end was trimmed by 3 bases and the J gene end by 6 bases; junction bases not matched to a gene: 3. Germline lookup yields CDR1 SGHRS and CDR2 YFSETQ. This CDR3 reads CASSWTGPEQYF. The DNA of the CDR3 is TGCGCCAGCAGCTGGACAGGTCCCGAGCAGTACTTC.

The chain employs TRBV30 and TRBJ2-3; 9 nucleotides match TRBD2. The CDR3 spans 14 residues. V shed 3 bases, J shed 3 bases, and the junction held 4 bases outside the gene matches. Germline V gives CDR1 GTSNPN, CDR2 SVGIG (reference sequence). CDR3 sequence: CAWSVLAGTDTQYF. CDR3 bases: TGTGCCTGGAGCGTCCTAGCGGGGACAGATACGCAGTATTTT.

This chain joins TRBV9 and TRBJ2-1; 7 bases fit TRBD2. Looked up from germline, CDR1 is SGDLS and CDR2 is YYNGEE. This CDR3 comprises 15 residues. With V trimmed by 3 bases and J by 3 bases, 6 bases remained unmatched. In DNA form, the CDR3 reads TGTGCCAGCAGCGCGGGGGGTAGCGGCTACAATGAGCAGTTCTTC. Protein sequence: CASSAGGSGYNEQFF.

On this clone itself: Additional DNA sequences in this sample encode the identical CDR3. The V gene is TRBV9, the J gene TRBJ2-7; TRBD2 matches at 7 bases. The germline gives CDR1 SGDLS, CDR2 YYNGEE. The V segment lost 2 bases and the J segment 2 bases; nucleotides outside the gene matches: 7. This CDR3 is built from 15 residues. Here the CDR3 DNA reads TGTGCCAGCAGCGTGGCAGGACTAGGTACCTACGAGCAGTACTTC. Encoded protein: CASSVAGLGTYEQYF. Drawing the rest from reference TRBV9 and TRBJ2-7, the complete variable domain is DSGVTQTPKHLITATGQRVTLRCSPRSGDLSVYWYQQSLDQGLQFLIQYYNGEERAKGNILERFSAQQFPDLHSELNLSSLELGDSALYFCASSVAGLGTYEQYFGPGTRLTVT.

The chain joins TRBV30 to TRBJ2-2, with TRBD1 matching over 7 bases. In germline, CDR1 is GTSNPN, CDR2 SVGIG (reference sequence). V lost 2 bases, J lost 6 bases, and 12 bases stayed unmatched. The CDR3 sequence is 16 residues long. The CDR3: CAWSPLDRESAGELFF. Here the CDR3 DNA reads TGTGCCTGGAGTCCCCTTGACAGGGAATCTGCCGGGGAGCTGTTTTTT.

This chain joins TRBV5-6 and TRBJ2-3, with TRBD1 as a possible D gene (6 bases). This CDR3 is 17 amino acids long. Trimming left V 0 bases short and J 0 bases short, with 14 bases between. Germline V gene lookup returns CDR1 SGHDT and CDR2 YYEEEE. The CDR3 DNA follows: TGTGCCAGCAGCTTGGACACAGGGAGTCGTAGCACAGATACGCAGTATTTT. This translates into CASSLDTGSRSTDTQYF.

V gene TRBV27 combines with J gene TRBJ1-2, with D unclear. V gave up 3 bases and J gave up 0 bases, with 5 bases separating them. CDR3 length equals 13 residues. Germline V gene lookup returns CDR1 MNHEY and CDR2 SMNVEV (reference sequence). The CDR3 sequence is CASSLQANYGYTF. The CDR3 nucleotides are TGTGCCAGCAGTTTGCAGGCTAACTATGGCTACACCTTC.

CDR3: CASSFPMDTQYF. The CDR3 DNA reads as TGTGCCAGCAGCTTCCCAATGGATACGCAGTATTTT. This rearrangement joins TRBV5-4 to TRBJ2-3; D is unresolved. The V gene's germline CDR1 is SGHNT and CDR2 YYREEE (reference sequence). The CDR3 is made up of 12 amino acids. V was shortened by 2 bases and J by 6 bases, with 7 bases between the two germline ends.

V and J are TRBV6-6 and TRBJ1-3; no clear D gene. Germline V gives CDR1 MNHNY, CDR2 SVGAGI (reference sequence). The CDR3 has 12 amino acids. V was pared by 7 bases and J by 4 bases, with 8 bases between. The CDR3 here is CASKASGNTIYF. The CDR3 coding sequence is TGTGCCAGCAAAGCATCCGGAAACACCATATATTTT.

V is TRBV5-1 and J is TRBJ1-4, with TRBD1 identical over 7 bases. This CDR3 is 14 amino acids long. Germline V gene sequence: CDR1 SGHRS, CDR2 YFSETQ. V shed 8 bases and J 7 bases; nucleotides not matched to a gene: 11. The CDR3 is CASGTQGLGEKLFF. CDR3 in DNA: TGCGCCAGTGGAACACAGGGGTTGGGTGAAAAACTGTTTTTT.